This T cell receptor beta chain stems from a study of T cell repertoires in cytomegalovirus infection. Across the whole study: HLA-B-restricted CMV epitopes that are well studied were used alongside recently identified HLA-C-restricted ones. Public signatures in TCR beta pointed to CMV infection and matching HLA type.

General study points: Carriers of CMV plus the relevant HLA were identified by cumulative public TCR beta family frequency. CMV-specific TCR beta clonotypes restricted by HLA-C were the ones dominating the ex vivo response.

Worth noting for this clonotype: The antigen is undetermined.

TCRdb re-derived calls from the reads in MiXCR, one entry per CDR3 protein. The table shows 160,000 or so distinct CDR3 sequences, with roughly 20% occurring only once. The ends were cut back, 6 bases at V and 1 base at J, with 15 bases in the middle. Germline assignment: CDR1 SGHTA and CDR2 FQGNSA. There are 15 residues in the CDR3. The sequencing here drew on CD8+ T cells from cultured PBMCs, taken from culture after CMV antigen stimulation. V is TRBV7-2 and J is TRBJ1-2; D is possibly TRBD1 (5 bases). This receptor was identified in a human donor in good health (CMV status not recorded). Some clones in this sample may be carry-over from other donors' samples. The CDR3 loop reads CASRGPIGSNYGYTF. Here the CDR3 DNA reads TGTGCCAGCAGGGGACCGATCGGGAGTAACTATGGCTACACCTTC.